These T cell receptor beta chains were read from a single sample in a study of T cells after yellow fever vaccination. One entry per CDR3 protein results from TCRdb running MiXCR on the 5' RACE reads. Among 620,000 or so distinct CDR3 sequences listed, 9% to 15% were seen once. Specimen: PBMCs, collected on the day of the yellow fever booster vaccination. Source of these receptors: a young man who received the YFV17D yellow fever vaccine. The CDR3 runs from the conserved cysteine through the conserved F or W. A D gene is named only where the DNA matches it firmly. Only part of the rows carry a size: once, few, many, or a class if the clone is expanded.

v_call	clone_size	j_call	d_call	cdr3_nt	cdr3_aa
TRBV3-1	.	TRBJ1-4	.	TGTGCCAGCAGCCAAGACAGGGCGAAGACTAATGAAAAACTGTTTTTT	CASSQDRAKTNEKLFF
TRBV10-3	many	TRBJ2-1	TRBD2	TGTGCTACGAGGGTAGCGGGAGGACCAGAGGGCTACAATGAGCAGTTCTTC	CATRVAGGPEGYNEQFF
TRBV5-1	few	TRBJ2-7	.	TGCGCCAGCAGCTTGGAGTTATCCTACGAGCAGTACTTC	CASSLELSYEQYF
TRBV20-1	.	TRBJ2-3	.	TGCAGTGCCCCGGGACACAGCACAGATACGCAGTATTTT	CSAPGHSTDTQYF
TRBV20-1	few	TRBJ2-7	TRBD2	TGCAGTGCTAGTTCGGGAGGGCCTTACGAGCAGTACTTC	CSASSGGPYEQYF
TRBV5-1	.	TRBJ2-1	TRBD2	TGCGCCAGCAGCTTGGGCGGGAGCTTTGGTAACAATGAGCAGTTCTTC	CASSLGGSFGNNEQFF
TRBV9	.	TRBJ2-5	.	TGTGCCAGCTCACGGGTTGGCCGGGACCAAGAGACCCAGTACTTC	CASSRVGRDQETQYF
TRBV5-6	few	TRBJ2-1	TRBD2	TGTGCCAGCAGCGGAGGGAGGGCCGTTCGTGAGCAGTTCTTC	CASSGGRAVREQFF
TRBV12-3/TRBV12-4	few	TRBJ2-5	.	TGTGCCAGCACCCTTGGTAGCTCTCCTGAGACCCAGTACTTC	CASTLGSSPETQYF
TRBV18	.	TRBJ1-1	.	TGTGCCAGCTCCATTGCAGCCGGGCAGATAATGAACACTGAAGCTTTCTTT	CASSIAAGQIMNTEAFF
TRBV6-2/TRBV6-3	few	TRBJ1-1	.	TGTGCCAGCACCTCTGCCCCCACAGGGAACACTGAAGCTTTCTTT	CASTSAPTGNTEAFF
TRBV20-1	few	TRBJ2-5	.	TGCAGTGCTGCAGGGGTCTTAAGGGAGACCCAGTACTTC	CSAAGVLRETQYF
TRBV7-2	few	TRBJ2-7	.	TGTGCCAGCAGCCCTGGGTCGCACTCCTACGAGCAGTACTTC	CASSPGSHSYEQYF
TRBV7-9	few	TRBJ1-1	.	TGTGCCAGCAGCTTTACAGTCCCTGAAGCTTTCTTT	CASSFTVPEAFF
TRBV3-1	few	TRBJ1-3	.	TGTGCCAGCAGCCAAGCTTTCTCTGGAAACACCATATATTTT	CASSQAFSGNTIYF
TRBV19	.	TRBJ2-3	.	TGTGCCACATTGGGAGATACGCAGTATTTT	CATLGDTQYF
TRBV5-1	.	TRBJ1-6	.	TGCGCCAGCAGCCCGGGAGCCCACGGACCGGCTTCACCCCTCCACTTT	CASSPGAHGPASPLHF
TRBV6-2/TRBV6-3	few	TRBJ2-7	TRBD2	TGTGCCAGCAGCCCACTAGCGGGATCTGAAGAGCAGTACTTC	CASSPLAGSEEQYF
TRBV12-3/TRBV12-4	many	TRBJ2-5	.	TGTGCCAGCAGTTGGGGTTCAGGAGAGACCCAGTACTTC	CASSWGSGETQYF
TRBV27	few	TRBJ2-3	TRBD1	TGTGCCAGCCTGCCCGGGACAGCTTATGCCACAGATACGCAGTATTTT	CASLPGTAYATDTQYF
TRBV7-3	.	TRBJ2-2	.	TGTGCCAGCAGCTTAACCCCCCGGGACCCCCAGGGCACCGGGGAGCTGTTTTTT	CASSLTPRDPQGTGELFF
TRBV24-1	.	TRBJ2-5	TRBD2	TGTGCCACCAGTGACCCTCGGACCGGGACTAGCCGCGGAGAGACCCAGTACTTC	CATSDPRTGTSRGETQYF
TRBV12-3/TRBV12-4	many	TRBJ2-5	TRBD1	TGTGCCAGCAGTTCGACAGGGTACGCGACCCAGTACTTC	CASSSTGYATQYF
TRBV27	.	TRBJ2-1	.	TGTGCCAGCAGTTTATCTACAGGATACCCCTACAATGAGCAGTTCTTC	CASSLSTGYPYNEQFF
TRBV12-3/TRBV12-4	.	TRBJ1-1	.	TGTGCCAGCAGTTTCCCCCAGGGCGGGAACACTGAAGCTTTCTTT	CASSFPQGGNTEAFF
TRBV10-3	.	TRBJ2-3	.	TGTGCCATCAGGAGAAGGATTGGACGAGGGCTAGTGGAGGAAACTGGCACAGATACGCAGTATTTT	CAIRRRIGRGLVEETGTDTQYF
TRBV5-5	.	TRBJ2-1	.	TGTGCCAGCCTGGGGCACGGGGTACCCTACAATGAGCAGTTCTTC	CASLGHGVPYNEQFF
TRBV7-2	.	TRBJ2-4	.	TGTGCCAGCAGCTTCGGGCGGGACCGAGGCAACATTCAGTACTTC	CASSFGRDRGNIQYF
TRBV12-3/TRBV12-4	few	TRBJ2-3	TRBD2	TGTGCCAGCTCCCCCGGGAGGGCAAACACAGATACGCAGTATTTT	CASSPGRANTDTQYF
TRBV30	.	TRBJ2-7	TRBD1	TGTGCCTGGAGTGTGTGGACAGGGGGCCACGAGCAGTACTTC	CAWSVWTGGHEQYF
TRBV12-3/TRBV12-4	many	TRBJ2-2	.	TGTGCCAGCATCACAGGGAACACCGGGGAGCTGTTTTTT	CASITGNTGELFF
TRBV5-1	few	TRBJ2-7	TRBD1	TGCGCCAGCAGCCCCTTAGGGACAGGGGACGAGCAGTACTTC	CASSPLGTGDEQYF
TRBV20-1	few	TRBJ2-7	TRBD2	TGCAGTGCACCTTCTAGCGGGAGGAATGGAGAGCAGTACTTC	CSAPSSGRNGEQYF
TRBV5-1	.	TRBJ2-3	TRBD1	TGCGCCAGCAGCCAGGACAGGACAGGATCAGATACGCAGTATTTT	CASSQDRTGSDTQYF
TRBV12-3/TRBV12-4	.	TRBJ2-1	.	TGTGCCAGCAGCACCGACAACAATGAGCAGTTCTTC	CASSTDNNEQFF
TRBV12-3/TRBV12-4	.	TRBJ2-1	TRBD2	TGTGCCAGCAGTTTGGGGGGGTTGAATGAGCAGTTCTTC	CASSLGGLNEQFF
TRBV12-3/TRBV12-4	.	TRBJ2-2	.	TGTGCCAGCAGTGGGTATGGGACCGGGGAGCTGTTTTTT	CASSGYGTGELFF
TRBV7-2	many	TRBJ2-3	TRBD2	TGTGCCAGCAGCCTTCACGGGAGGGATACGCAGTATTTT	CASSLHGRDTQYF
TRBV7-2	many	TRBJ2-1	TRBD2	TGTGCCAGCAGCTTAGCGGGAGGGCTCAATGAGCAGTTCTTC	CASSLAGGLNEQFF
TRBV10-2	few	TRBJ2-3	.	TGCGCCAGCATGTGGACAGTTACAGATACGCAGTATTTT	CASMWTVTDTQYF
TRBV21-1	.	TRBJ2-7	.	TGTGCCAGCAGCACGTTTCCTCCGGGAAGGATGAGGGCCTACGAGCAGTACTTC	CASSTFPPGRMRAYEQYF
TRBV5-6	.	TRBJ1-5	.	TGTGCCAGCAGCTTGCTGGGCACTAATCAGCCCCAGCATTTT	CASSLLGTNQPQHF
TRBV7-7	.	TRBJ2-2	TRBD2	TGTGCTAGCAGCTTCGAGGGAGGGCGAGTCGGGGAGCTGTTTTTT	CASSFEGGRVGELFF